Listed here are 28 T cell receptor beta chains from one sample, sequenced in a study of cytomegalovirus exposure and HLA in healthy donors. The PCR employed 60 Vbeta primers together with 13 Jbeta primers. TCRdb's copy holds only in-frame clones and misses some; the assay was immunoSEQ multiplex PCR. Among over 80,000 clones, around three quarters were seen once, and the ten largest hold approximately 15%. Sequencing input: PBMCs. All receptors come from a man aged 55 to 70 in good health and CMV-seropositive.

This clone is a singleton in its sample. The chain carries TRBV5-1 and TRBJ1-6, with D unresolved. The V and J ends lost 1 base and 14 bases respectively, with 13 bases between them. The CDR3 runs 13 residues. Germline V gives CDR1 SGHRS, CDR2 YFSETQ. Here the CDR3 DNA reads TGCGCCAGCAGCTTGACTGGAGAAGAAACCCTCCACTTT. Its protein product is CASSLTGEETLHF.

The chain couples TRBV10-3 to TRBJ2-5, with TRBD1 matching over 8 bases. Germline V gives CDR1 ENHRY, CDR2 SYGVKD. CDR3 length: 15 amino acids. V shed 6 bases, J shed 5 bases, and the junction held 11 bases outside the gene matches. CDR3 coding DNA: TGTGCCATCAGCCAAATGGACAGGGCTAAGGAGACCCAGTACTTC. This translates into CAISQMDRAKETQYF.

V and J are TRBV2 and TRBJ2-7, with D possibly being TRBD1 (9 bases). Germline V gives CDR1 SNHLY, CDR2 FYNNEI. The CDR3 spans 15 residues. V lost 8 bases to trimming and J lost 6 bases, with 23 bases between them. The CDR3 sequence is CASGGGTYRGPEQYF. In DNA, the CDR3 is TGTGCCAGCGGCGGGGGGACCTACAGGGGGCCCGAGCAGTACTTC.

This clone was detected only once. The chain links TRBV19 to TRBJ2-2; 7 nucleotides match TRBD1. The CDR3 length is 15 residues. Germline lookup yields CDR1 LNHDA and CDR2 SQIVND (reference sequence). The junction had 5 bases not matched to a gene; V was cut back by 4 bases and J by 3 bases. The DNA of the CDR3 is TGTGCCAGTAGTACCCGGACAGGCTACACCGGGGAGCTGTTTTTT. Encoded protein: CASSTRTGYTGELFF.

The chain uses TRBV11-2 and TRBJ2-7; D is possibly TRBD1 (5 bases). Trimming removed 1 base from V and 7 bases from J, with 8 bases in between. This CDR3 spans 12 amino acids. Germline V CDR1 and CDR2: SGHAT, FQNNGV. DNA of the CDR3: TGTGCCAGCAGCTTAGGGACACGTGAGCAGTACTTC. It is translated as CASSLGTREQYF. Combining the CDR3 with reference TRBV11-2 and TRBJ2-7 gives the whole variable domain EAGVAQSPRYKIIEKRQSVAFWCNPISGHATLYWYQQILGQGPKLLIQFQNNGVVDDSQLPKDRFSAERLKGVDSTLKIQPAKLEDSAVYLCASSLGTREQYFGPGTRLTVT.

The chain recombines TRBV19 with TRBJ2-3; D may be TRBD1 (6 bases). Germline CDR1 reads LNHDA; CDR2 reads SQIVND (reference sequence). The CDR3 length is 15 residues. With 6 bases removed from V and 2 bases from J, the gap between germline ends came to 15 bases. The CDR3 protein is CASSRGQPATDTQYF. DNA of the CDR3: TGTGCCAGTAGCCGTGGACAGCCGGCCACAGATACGCAGTATTTT.

V and J are TRBV29-1 and TRBJ1-2; 10 bases align to TRBD1. The CDR3 contains 12 residues. With 7 bases clipped from V and 4 bases from J, the junction kept 3 bases outside the gene matches. Germline assignment: CDR1 SQVTM and CDR2 ANQGSEA. The CDR3: CSARTGGYGYTF. The CDR3 DNA follows: TGCAGCGCTCGGACAGGGGGCTATGGCTACACCTTC.

The J gene is TRBJ2-5, the V gene TRBV6-5, with TRBD2 matching 8 bases. The length of the CDR3 is 12 residues. Germline loops: CDR1 MNHEY, CDR2 SVGAGI. V gave up 7 bases and J gave up 5 bases; unmatched junction bases: 3. The CDR3 here is CASNRGGETQYF. CDR3 coding DNA: TGTGCCAGCAACCGGGGGGGCGAGACCCAGTACTTC.

The chain links TRBV4-2 to TRBJ1-3; no definite D call. Germline values: CDR1 LGHNA, CDR2 YNFKEQ. V was pared by 0 bases and J by 2 bases, with 8 bases between. This CDR3 comprises 15 residues. CDR3 in amino acids: CASSQEWRAGNTIYF. The CDR3 DNA reads TGTGCCAGCAGCCAAGAGTGGCGGGCTGGAAACACCATATATTTT.

The chain recombines TRBV30 with TRBJ2-3; 14 nucleotides line up with TRBD2. V shed 0 bases, J shed 6 bases, and the junction held 8 bases outside the gene matches. Germline V gene data show CDR1 as GTSNPN and CDR2 as SVGIG (reference sequence). The CDR3 is 17 amino acids. The chain's CDR3 is CAWSVTRLAGGVDTQYF. As DNA, the CDR3 is TGTGCCTGGAGTGTAACCCGACTAGCGGGGGGGGTGGATACGCAGTATTTT.

In DNA form, the CDR3 reads TGTGCCAGCAGCGTAGTTGGGACAGGTGGAGCTTTCTTT. It yields the protein CASSVVGTGGAFF. J is TRBJ1-1 and V is TRBV9; 8 bases fit TRBD1. Unmatched junction bases numbered 5, after V lost 0 bases and J lost 10 bases. The germline V gene has CDR1 SGDLS and CDR2 YYNGEE. The CDR3 sequence is 13 residues long. The full variable domain, completed using reference TRBV9 and TRBJ1-1, is DSGVTQTPKHLITATGQRVTLRCSPRSGDLSVYWYQQSLDQGLQFLIQYYNGEERAKGNILERFSAQQFPDLHSELNLSSLELGDSALYFCASSVVGTGGAFFGQGTRLTVV.

The rearrangement links TRBV7-9 to TRBJ1-6, with D hard to call. Germline V lookup: CDR1 SEHNR, CDR2 FQNEAQ (reference sequence). This CDR3 comprises 13 residues. Trimming cost V 3 bases and J 9 bases, with 9 bases left between them. In DNA, the CDR3 is TGTGCCAGCAGCTTCGGGGTGGGTTCACCCCTCCACTTT. Its translation is CASSFGVGSPLHF.

V and J are TRBV9 and TRBJ1-2; the D gene is possibly TRBD1 (5 bases). The CDR3 totals 13 residues. Germline values: CDR1 SGDLS, CDR2 YYNGEE. The V gene lost 2 bases and the J gene lost 11 bases, with 16 bases spanning the gap. CDR3 bases: TGTGCCAGCAGCGTTGGGACTGCCCCTCTGTACACCTTC. It specifies CASSVGTAPLYTF.

This chain joins TRBV4-1 and TRBJ1-1; unclear D gene. CDR3 length: 15 amino acids. CDR1 MGHRA and CDR2 YSYEKL come from the germline V gene. Trimming cost V 8 bases and J 1 base, with 17 bases left between them. The DNA of the CDR3 is TGCGCCAGCTCGGTTCTGCGCACTGGGAACACTGAAGCTTTCTTT. It specifies CASSVLRTGNTEAFF.

There are a few counts of this clone. The J gene is TRBJ2-3, the V gene TRBV7-3, with D unclear. CDR3 length equals 13 residues. CDR1 and CDR2 from the germline V gene are SGHTA and FQGTGA. Trimming took 5 bases from V and 5 from J, leaving 11 bases between them. For the CDR3, the DNA is TGTGCCAGCAGCCTTCAACTCAAAGATACGCAGTATTTT. This encodes CASSLQLKDTQYF. Supplemented by reference TRBV7-3 and TRBJ2-3, the full variable domain reads GAGVSQTPSNKVTEKGKYVELRCDPISGHTALYWYRQSLGQGPEFLIYFQGTGAADDSGLPNDRFFAVRPEGSVSTLKIQRTERGDSAVYLCASSLQLKDTQYFGPGTRLTVL.

V gene TRBV5-4 combines with J gene TRBJ2-1; 8 nucleotides line up with TRBD2. Per the germline V gene, CDR1 is SGHNT and CDR2 is YYREEE (reference sequence). This CDR3 contains 15 residues. V dropped 0 bases and J dropped 5; count of bases not matched to a gene: 4. The CDR3 region is CASSLGAGGNNEQFF. CDR3 DNA sequence: TGTGCCAGCAGCTTGGGTGCGGGGGGCAACAATGAGCAGTTCTTC.

The V and J genes are TRBV30 and TRBJ2-1, with 7 positions matching TRBD2. The junction had 14 bases not matched to a gene; V was cut back by 2 bases and J by 7 bases. This CDR3 contains 16 residues. Germline V gene lookup returns CDR1 GTSNPN and CDR2 SVGIG (reference sequence). CDR3 coding DNA: TGTGCCTGGAGTCTAGGTTGGACTAGAGTGGGGAATGAGCAGTTCTTC. Protein sequence: CAWSLGWTRVGNEQFF.

This sequence joins TRBV6-6 and TRBJ2-1; the D gene is possibly TRBD1 (6 bases). The germline gives CDR1 MNHNY, CDR2 SVGAGI (reference sequence). V lost 0 bases and J 0 bases, leaving 9 bases between the germline ends. The length of the CDR3 is 16 residues. The CDR3 loop is CASSYSRGSSYNEQFF. The CDR3 nucleotides read TGTGCCAGCAGTTACTCAAGGGGGAGCTCCTACAATGAGCAGTTCTTC.

The chain recombines TRBV30 with TRBJ2-7; D is ambiguous. Trimming left V 3 bases short and J 0 bases short, with 9 bases between. The V gene's germline CDR1 is GTSNPN and CDR2 SVGIG (reference sequence). CDR3 length: 13 amino acids. CDR3: CAWRRLRSYEQYF. CDR3 bases: TGTGCCTGGAGGCGACTCCGCTCCTACGAGCAGTACTTC.

The chain has TRBV6-1 and TRBJ1-6; 11 nucleotides line up with TRBD1. Germline V lookup: CDR1 MNHNS, CDR2 SASEGT. This CDR3 is built from 18 residues. Trimming took 2 bases from V and 5 from J; bases not matched to a gene: 8. The DNA of the CDR3 is TGTGCCAGCAGTGAAAGGACAGGGGGCATCCGGGATAATTCACCCCTCCACTTT. Translated: CASSERTGGIRDNSPLHF.

In its sample, this clone was seen once. This chain links TRBV9 with TRBJ1-5; the D gene is possibly TRBD1 (6 bases). This CDR3 spans 14 amino acids. V lost 4 bases and J lost 6, with 14 bases in between. Germline values: CDR1 SGDLS, CDR2 YYNGEE. This CDR3 is CASSQGGGGQPQHF. The CDR3 DNA reads TGTGCCAGCAGCCAGGGAGGGGGGGGTCAGCCCCAGCATTTT.

This chain uses TRBV7-2 with TRBJ2-1; tentatively, D is TRBD1 (5 bases). From germline, CDR1 is SGHTA and CDR2 FQGNSA. V was shortened by 2 bases and J by 2 bases, with 10 bases between the two germline ends. The CDR3 is 15 amino acids. CDR3 protein: CASSLTDNPYNEQFF. CDR3 nucleotides: TGTGCCAGCAGCTTAACGGACAACCCCTACAATGAGCAGTTCTTC.

This rearrangement joins TRBV5-4 to TRBJ2-7, with D maybe TRBD1 (5 bases). Looked up from germline, CDR1 is SGHNT and CDR2 is YYREEE (reference sequence). The CDR3 has 14 residues. The germline V and J ends were trimmed by 0 bases and 0 bases, with 7 bases remaining between them. For the CDR3, the DNA is TGTGCCAGCAGCTTGGGGGGCCTCTCCTACGAGCAGTACTTC. Translating it yields CASSLGGLSYEQYF.

The genes are TRBV28 and TRBJ2-7; tentatively, D is TRBD2 (5 bases). The CDR3 is 12 residues long. Between the trimmed V and J ends, which lost 1 base and 6 bases, there was a span of 7 bases. CDR1 is MDHEN, CDR2 SYDVKM, per germline. This chain's CDR3 is CASSLSRAEQYF. The CDR3 DNA is TGTGCCAGCAGTTTATCGAGGGCCGAGCAGTACTTC. The full variable domain, completed using reference TRBV28 and TRBJ2-7, is DVKVTQSSRYLVKRTGEKVFLECVQDMDHENMFWYRQDPGLGLRLIYFSYDVKMKEKGDIPEGYSVSREKKERFSLILESASTNQTSMYLCASSLSRAEQYFGPGTRLTVT.

This rearrangement joins TRBV2 to TRBJ2-1; 10 nucleotides align to TRBD2. This CDR3 region has 17 residues. J gave up 7 bases and V 6 bases, and 15 bases lay outside the gene matches. Germline values: CDR1 SNHLY, CDR2 FYNNEI. The CDR3 protein is CASRGGQTSGVRNEQFF. The DNA for the CDR3 is TGTGCCAGCAGGGGAGGCCAAACTAGCGGGGTAAGGAATGAGCAGTTCTTC.

This sequence joins TRBV6-4 and TRBJ2-1; 11 bases match TRBD2. In germline, CDR1 is MRHNA, CDR2 SNTAGT. The CDR3 runs to 17 residues. The J segment lost 6 bases and the V segment lost 5 bases, leaving 12 bases of the junction unmatched. The DNA for the CDR3 is TGTGCCAGCAGTCCCGATGGCCTAGCGGGGGGACTCAATGAGCAGTTCTTC. This gives the protein CASSPDGLAGGLNEQFF.

In regard to this clone: A read error is the likely source, as a far larger clone sits one nucleotide away. The V gene is TRBV4-3, the J gene TRBJ1-2; D gene uncertain. V lost 4 bases and J 3 bases, leaving 15 bases between the germline ends. This CDR3 has 15 residues. Germline V lookup: CDR1 LGHNA, CDR2 YSLEER. The CDR3 loop is CASSPDGSRDYGYTF. The CDR3 nucleotides read TGCGCCAGCAGCCCAGATGGAAGTCGGGACTATGGCTACACCTTC.

The chain combines TRBV9 with TRBJ2-7; a possible D gene is TRBD1 (5 bases). Germline V gene lookup returns CDR1 SGDLS and CDR2 YYNGEE. This CDR3 is built from 12 residues. V was shortened by 3 bases and J by 4 bases, with 8 bases between the two germline ends. The CDR3 here is CASSAGSYEQYF. CDR3 sequence (DNA): TGTGCCAGCAGCGCAGGGTCTTACGAGCAGTACTTC. Based on the CDR3 plus reference TRBV9 and TRBJ2-7, the full variable domain is DSGVTQTPKHLITATGQRVTLRCSPRSGDLSVYWYQQSLDQGLQFLIQYYNGEERAKGNILERFSAQQFPDLHSELNLSSLELGDSALYFCASSAGSYEQYFGPGTRLTVT.